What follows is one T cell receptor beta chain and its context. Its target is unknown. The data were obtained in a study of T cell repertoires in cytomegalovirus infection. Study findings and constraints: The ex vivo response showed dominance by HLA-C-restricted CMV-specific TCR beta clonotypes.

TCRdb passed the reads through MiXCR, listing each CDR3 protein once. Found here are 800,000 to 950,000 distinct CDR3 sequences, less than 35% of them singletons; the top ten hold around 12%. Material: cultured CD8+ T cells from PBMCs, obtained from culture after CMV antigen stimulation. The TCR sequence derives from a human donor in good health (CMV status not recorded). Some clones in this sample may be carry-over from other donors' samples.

The CDR3, as DNA: TGTGCCAGCAGCCCCAGGGGATTCGGCTATGGCTACACCTTC. Translation: CASSPRGFGYGYTF. The genes are TRBV14 and TRBJ1-2; D may be TRBD1 (6 bases). The CDR3 length is 14 residues. The V and J ends lost 4 bases and 4 bases respectively, with 13 bases between them. Germline V lookup: CDR1 SGHDN, CDR2 FVKESK.